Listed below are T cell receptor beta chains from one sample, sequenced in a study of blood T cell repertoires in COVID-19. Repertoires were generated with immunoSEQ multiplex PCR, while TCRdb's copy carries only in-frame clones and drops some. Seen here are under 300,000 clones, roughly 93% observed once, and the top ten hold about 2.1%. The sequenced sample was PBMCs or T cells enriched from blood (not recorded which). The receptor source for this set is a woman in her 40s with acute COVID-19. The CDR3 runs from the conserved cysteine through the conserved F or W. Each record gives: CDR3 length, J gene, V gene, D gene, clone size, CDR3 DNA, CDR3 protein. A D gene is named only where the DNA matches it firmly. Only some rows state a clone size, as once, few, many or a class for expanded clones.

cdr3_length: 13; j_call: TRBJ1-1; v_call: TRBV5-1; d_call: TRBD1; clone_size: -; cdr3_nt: TGCGCCAGCCGAGTGGACAGGGGCACTGAAGCTTTCTTT; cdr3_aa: CASRVDRGTEAFF
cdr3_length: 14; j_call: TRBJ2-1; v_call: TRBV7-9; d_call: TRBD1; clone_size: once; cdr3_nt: TGTGCCAGCAGCCTGACAGGGACCTACAATGAGCAGTTCTTC; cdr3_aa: CASSLTGTYNEQFF
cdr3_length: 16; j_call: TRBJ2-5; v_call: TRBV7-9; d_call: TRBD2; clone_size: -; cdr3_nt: TGTGCCAGCAGCTTAGCGCTTGCGGGGGGGCTAGAGACCCAGTACTTC; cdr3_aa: CASSLALAGGLETQYF
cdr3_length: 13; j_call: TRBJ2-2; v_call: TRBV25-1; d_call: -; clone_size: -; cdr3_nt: TGTGCCAGCAGTACGACAGGAACCGGGGAGCTGTTTTTT; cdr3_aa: CASSTTGTGELFF
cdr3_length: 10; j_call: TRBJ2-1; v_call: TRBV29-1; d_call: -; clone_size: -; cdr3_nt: TGCAGCTCAGGCTACAATGAGCAGTTCTTC; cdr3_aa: CSSGYNEQFF
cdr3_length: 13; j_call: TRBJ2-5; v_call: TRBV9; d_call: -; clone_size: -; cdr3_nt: TGTGCCAGCAGGGGAACAGGACAAGAGACCCAGTACTTC; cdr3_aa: CASRGTGQETQYF
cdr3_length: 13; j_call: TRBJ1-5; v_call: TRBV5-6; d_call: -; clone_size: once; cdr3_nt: TGTGCCAGCAGCTTTAGTACGTATCAGCCCCAGCATTTT; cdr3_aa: CASSFSTYQPQHF
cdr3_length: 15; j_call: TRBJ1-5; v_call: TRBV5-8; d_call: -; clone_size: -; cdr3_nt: TGTGCCAGCAGCTTGAAACAAAATAGCAATCAGCCCCAGCATTTT; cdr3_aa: CASSLKQNSNQPQHF
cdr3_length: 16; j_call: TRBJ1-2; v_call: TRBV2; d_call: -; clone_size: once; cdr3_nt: TGTGCCAGCAGTCCAGAAGGAGCAGCTGCTAACTATGGCTACACCTTC; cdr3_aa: CASSPEGAAANYGYTF
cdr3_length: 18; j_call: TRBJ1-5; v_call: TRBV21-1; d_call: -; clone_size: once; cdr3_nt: TGTGCCAGCAGCTCCGAAGGCGACAGGGGGCGAAGCAATCAGCCCCAGCATTTT; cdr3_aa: CASSSEGDRGRSNQPQHF
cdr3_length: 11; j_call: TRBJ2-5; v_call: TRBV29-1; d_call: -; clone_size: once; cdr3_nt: TGCAGCGCCCCGAGGGGGGAGACCCAGTACTTC; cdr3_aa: CSAPRGETQYF
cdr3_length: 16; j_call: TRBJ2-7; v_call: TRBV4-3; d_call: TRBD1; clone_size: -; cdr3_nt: TGCGCCAGCAGCCAAGTGTCGAGACAGGGTGGAAACGAGCAGTACTTC; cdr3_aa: CASSQVSRQGGNEQYF
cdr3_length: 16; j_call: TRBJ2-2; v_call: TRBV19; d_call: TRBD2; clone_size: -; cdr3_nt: TGTGCCAGTAGTATAGATCTAGCGGGGAACACCGGGGAGCTGTTTTTT; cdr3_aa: CASSIDLAGNTGELFF
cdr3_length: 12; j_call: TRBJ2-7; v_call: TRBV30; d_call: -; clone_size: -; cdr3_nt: TGTGCCTGGAGTGAAGGAGGACTCGAGCAGTACTTC; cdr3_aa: CAWSEGGLEQYF
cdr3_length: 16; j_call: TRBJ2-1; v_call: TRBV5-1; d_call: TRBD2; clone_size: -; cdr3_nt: TGCGCCAGCAGTTGGGGGACTAGCGGGGCCTACAATGAGCAGTTCTTC; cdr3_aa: CASSWGTSGAYNEQFF
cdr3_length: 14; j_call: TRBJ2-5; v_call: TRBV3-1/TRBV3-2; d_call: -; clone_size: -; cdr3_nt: TGTGCCAGCAGCCAAGCTGCGGGGATGGAGACCCAGTACTTC; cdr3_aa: CASSQAAGMETQYF
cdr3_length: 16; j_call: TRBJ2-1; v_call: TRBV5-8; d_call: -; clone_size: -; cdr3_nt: TGTGCCAGCAGCCCCCACGACAGCCCCTCCTACAATGAGCAGTTCTTC; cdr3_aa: CASSPHDSPSYNEQFF
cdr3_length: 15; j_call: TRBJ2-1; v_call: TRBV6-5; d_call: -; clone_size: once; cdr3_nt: TGTGCCAGCAGTTGGGACTCGAGGGGTTACAATGAGCAGTTCTTC; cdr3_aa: CASSWDSRGYNEQFF
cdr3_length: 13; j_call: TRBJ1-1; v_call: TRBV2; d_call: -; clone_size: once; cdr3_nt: TGTGCCAGCAGCGGACAGCCGAACACTGAAGCTTTCTTT; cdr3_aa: CASSGQPNTEAFF
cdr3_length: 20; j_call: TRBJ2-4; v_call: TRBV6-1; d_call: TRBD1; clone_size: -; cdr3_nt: TGTGCCAGCAGTGAAGTAGGTCGAGCTGACCGGGACAGAAGAAAAAACATTCAGTACTTC; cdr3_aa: CASSEVGRADRDRRKNIQYF
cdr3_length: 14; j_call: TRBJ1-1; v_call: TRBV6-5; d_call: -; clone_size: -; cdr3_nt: TGTGCCACCCCTTCGGGGACACCGAACACTGAAGCTTTCTTT; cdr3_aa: CATPSGTPNTEAFF
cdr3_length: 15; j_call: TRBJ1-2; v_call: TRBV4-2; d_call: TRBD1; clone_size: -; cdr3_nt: TGTGCCAGCAGCTGGGGAACAGGGGGTTTCTATGGCTACACCTTC; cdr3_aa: CASSWGTGGFYGYTF
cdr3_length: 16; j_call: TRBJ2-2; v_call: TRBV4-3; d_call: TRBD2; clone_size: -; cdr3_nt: TGCGCCAGCAGCCGAGCGACTAGCGGGAACACCGGGGAGCTGTTTTTT; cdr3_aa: CASSRATSGNTGELFF
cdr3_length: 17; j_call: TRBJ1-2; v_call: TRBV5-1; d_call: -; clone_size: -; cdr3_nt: TGCGCCAGCAGCTCGATATACACAGGGCAAGCTAACTATGGCTACACCTTC; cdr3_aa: CASSSIYTGQANYGYTF
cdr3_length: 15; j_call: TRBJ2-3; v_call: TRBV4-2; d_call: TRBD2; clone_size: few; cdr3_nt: TGTGCCAGCAGCTCCGGACTAGCGGATTCAGATACGCAGTATTTT; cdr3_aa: CASSSGLADSDTQYF